These 2 T cell receptor beta chains were all obtained from the same sample, sequenced in a study of blood T cells in healthy people across ages. Then a second PCR, running about 6 to 12 cycles, was carried out with a sample-barcoded 5' primer and a J-beta primer mix. TCRdb reprocessed the 5' RACE reads via MiXCR and lists one record per CDR3 protein. Seen here are roughly 2 million distinct CDR3 sequences, around 48% observed once, and the top ten hold about 2.1%. Sequenced material: blood. Source of these receptors: a middle-aged woman in good health.

The CDR3 DNA reads as TGCAGCGTTGAAGGCTTGGGGAATAGGGGTGATGGGACTGAAGCTTTCTTT. Amino acid sequence: CSVEGLGNRGDGTEAFF. The chain uses TRBV29-1 and TRBJ1-1, with D tentatively TRBD1 (5 bases). The V gene lost 1 base and the J gene lost 5 bases, with 23 bases spanning the gap. CDR1 is SQVTM and CDR2 is ANQGSEA in the germline V gene. The CDR3 runs to 17 residues.

V and J are TRBV5-5 and TRBJ2-5, with TRBD2 matching over 12 bases. Per the germline V gene, CDR1 is SGHKS and CDR2 is YYEKEE (reference sequence). J lost 1 base, V lost 1 base, and 5 bases had no gene match. CDR3 length: 17 amino acids. The CDR3 loop reads CASSLITTSGGQETQYF. The CDR3, as DNA: TGTGCCAGCAGCTTGATAACGACTAGCGGGGGCCAAGAGACCCAGTACTTC.